Given below is one T cell receptor beta chain in context. This record comes from a study of control samples from healthy donors and cancer patients. The CDR3 totals 14 residues. Produced via immunoSEQ multiplex PCR; TCRdb's table is partial and in-frame only. The sample includes around 89,000 clones, roughly 78% seen only once; the top ten take over 7.5%. Sequencing used blood. The sequence was obtained from an older woman in good health. The chain has TRBV12-2 and TRBJ1-3. TRBV12-2 is designated a pseudogene. CDR3 in amino acids: CASRLGVYGNTIYF. The CDR3 DNA reads as TGTGCAAGTCGCTTAGGGGTTTATGGAAACACCATATATTTT.